This entry concerns a single T cell receptor (beta chain). No cognate antigen has been identified for it. Base qualities are not recorded, but no much larger clone differs from it by a single base. This entry is derived from a study of T cell changes during pregnancy in multiple sclerosis (dated by TCRdb to about 2019). About the investigation overall: In women with multiple sclerosis, the researchers looked at how the T cell repertoire shifted as pregnancy progressed.

Libraries were prepared through the immunoSEQ multiplex PCR assay. TCRdb re-hosts the immuneACCESS table, in-frame sequences only. Its copies lack some clones; in the studies checked, an unresolved V gene accounts for under half of them, and the cause for the rest is not known. This sample has tens of thousands of clones in its table, and about 93% of those were observed once. 0.7% to 1% of the sample comes from the top ten. This receptor was obtained from a female donor with multiple sclerosis, enrolled in a pregnancy study. The sequences come from peripheral blood, collected in the third trimester of pregnancy.

DNA sequence: TGTGCCAGCAGTGCGCCGCTAGACGAGCAGTACTTC. Translated, it gives CASSAPLDEQYF. The rearranged chain carries TRBV25-1 and TRBJ2-7, with no confidently assigned D gene. Relative to germline, V is 4 bases shorter and J is 5 bases shorter, with 9 bases between their ends. The CDR1 and CDR2 encoded by the germline V gene are MGHDK and SYGVNS. The CDR3 has 12 amino acids, counting the end cysteine and phenylalanine. The kept DNA is CDR3 alone, 36 bases in frame from the first base.